The clone carrying this T cell receptor (beta chain) was counted once. These data come from a study of T cell changes during pregnancy in multiple sclerosis. V was clipped by 7 bases and J by 5 bases, with 24 bases between them. The CDR3 has 16 residues. Germline V CDR1 and CDR2: SEHNR, FQNEAQ (reference sequence). Assay: immunoSEQ multiplex PCR; the TCRdb copy retains only in-frame clones and omits some. The sample contains more than 90,000 clones, roughly 90% of which appear only once. This sequence joins TRBV7-9 and TRBJ2-7; TRBD1 is a possible D gene (8 bases). The sequences come from peripheral blood, collected in the first trimester of pregnancy. The origin of this receptor is a female donor with multiple sclerosis, enrolled in a pregnancy study. CDR3 in amino acids: CASNKYRGGQLNEQYF. CDR3 sequence (DNA): TGTGCCAGCAATAAGTACAGGGGGGGACAGTTAAACGAGCAGTACTTC.